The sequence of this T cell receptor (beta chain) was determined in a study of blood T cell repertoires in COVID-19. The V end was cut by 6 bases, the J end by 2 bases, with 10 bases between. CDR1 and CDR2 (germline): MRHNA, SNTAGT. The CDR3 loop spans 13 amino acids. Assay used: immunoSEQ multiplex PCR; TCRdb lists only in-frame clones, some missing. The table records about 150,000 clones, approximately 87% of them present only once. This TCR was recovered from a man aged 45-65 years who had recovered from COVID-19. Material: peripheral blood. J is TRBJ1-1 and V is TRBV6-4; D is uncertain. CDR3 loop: CASRALPNTEAFF. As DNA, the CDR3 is TGTGCCAGCAGGGCCTTACCTAACACTGAAGCTTTCTTT.